This T cell receptor beta chain is from a study of T-cell memory formation after mild COVID-19. At the level of the study: Each donor largely had its own TCR clusters.

After 5'RACE with constant-segment primers, TCR alpha and TCR beta cDNA libraries carrying sample barcodes and UMIs were obtained. TCRdb ran MiXCR on the 5' RACE reads and lists one entry per CDR3 protein. The sample lists 300,000 to 400,000 distinct CDR3 sequences, roughly 13% occurring once. Study results and limitations: The study detected some responding clones in pre-infection memory, suggesting cross-reactive memory joined. Contracting clones, day 15 to 85, had balanced CD4/CD8, and later expanders favored CD4+.

The CDR3 spans 15 residues. Germline V CDR1 and CDR2: SGHTA, FQGNSA. Trimming removed 6 bases from V and 4 bases from J, with 16 bases in between. Note on this clonotype: Its antigen is currently unknown.

The chain joins TRBV7-2 to TRBJ2-1; weak D call: TRBD2 (5 bases). The sample was PBMCs or a T cell subset sorted from them (not recorded which). This TCR derives from a man aged 18 to 29 who had mild COVID-19 (a few samples of this study predate the infection). Cell type and time point are not known. CDR3 nucleotide sequence: TGTGCCAGCAGGTTCCGGGAACACTTTTACAATGAGCAGTTCTTC. This sequence encodes CASRFREHFYNEQFF.